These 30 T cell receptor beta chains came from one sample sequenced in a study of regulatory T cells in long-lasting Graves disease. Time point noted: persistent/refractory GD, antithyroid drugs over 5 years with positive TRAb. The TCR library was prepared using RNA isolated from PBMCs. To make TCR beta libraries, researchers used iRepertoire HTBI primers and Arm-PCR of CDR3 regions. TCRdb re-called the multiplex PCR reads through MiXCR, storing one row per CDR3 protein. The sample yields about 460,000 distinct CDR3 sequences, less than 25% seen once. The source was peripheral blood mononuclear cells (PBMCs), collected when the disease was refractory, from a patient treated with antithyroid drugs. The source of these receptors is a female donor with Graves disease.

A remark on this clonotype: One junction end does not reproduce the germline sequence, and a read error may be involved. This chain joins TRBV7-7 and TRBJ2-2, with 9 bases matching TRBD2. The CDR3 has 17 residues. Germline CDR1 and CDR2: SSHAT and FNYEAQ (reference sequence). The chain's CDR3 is CASSSASGMNRAGELFF. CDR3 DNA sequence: TGTGCTAGCAGCTCGGCTAGCGGGATGAATAGGGCCGGGGAGCTGTTTTTT. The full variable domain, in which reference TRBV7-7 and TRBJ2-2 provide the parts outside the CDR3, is GAGVSQSPRYKVTKRGQDVTLRCDPISSHATLYWYQQALGQGPEFLTYFNYEAQPDKSGLPSDRFSAERPEGSISTLTIQRTEQRDSAMYRCASSSASGMNRAGELFFGEGSRLTVL.

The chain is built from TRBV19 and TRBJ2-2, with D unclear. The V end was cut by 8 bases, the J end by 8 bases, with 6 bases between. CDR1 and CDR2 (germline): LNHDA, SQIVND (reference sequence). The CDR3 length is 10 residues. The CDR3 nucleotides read TGTGCCAGTTTCGCGGGGGAGCTGTTTTTT. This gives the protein CASFAGELFF.

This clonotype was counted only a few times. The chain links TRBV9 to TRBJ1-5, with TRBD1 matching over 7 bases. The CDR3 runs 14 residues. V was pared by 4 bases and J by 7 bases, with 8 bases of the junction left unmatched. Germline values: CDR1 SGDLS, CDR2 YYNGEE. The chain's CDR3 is CASSFGQEEQPQHF. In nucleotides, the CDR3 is TGTGCCAGCAGCTTCGGACAGGAGGAACAGCCCCAGCATTTT.

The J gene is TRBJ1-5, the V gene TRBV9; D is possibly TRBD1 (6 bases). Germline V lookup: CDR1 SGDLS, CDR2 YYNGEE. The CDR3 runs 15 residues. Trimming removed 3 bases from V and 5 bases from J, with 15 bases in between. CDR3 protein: CASSDGQTSDQPQHF. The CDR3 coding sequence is TGTGCCAGCAGCGATGGACAGACGTCAGATCAGCCCCAGCATTTT.

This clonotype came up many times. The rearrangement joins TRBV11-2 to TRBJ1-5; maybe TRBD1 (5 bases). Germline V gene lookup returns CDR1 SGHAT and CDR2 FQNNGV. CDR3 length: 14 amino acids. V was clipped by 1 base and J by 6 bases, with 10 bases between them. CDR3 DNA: TGTGCCAGCAGCTTAGGTCTGGGGGGTCAGCCCCAGCATTTT. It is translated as CASSLGLGGQPQHF.

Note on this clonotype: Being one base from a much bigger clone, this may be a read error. CDR3 sequence: CASSYRWYEQYF. As DNA, the CDR3 is TGTGCCAGCAGTTACCGGTGGTACGAGCAGTACTTC. The rearrangement uses TRBV6-2 or TRBV6-3 and TRBJ2-7; D gene unclear. The CDR3 extends over 12 amino acids. V was pared by 2 bases and J by 4 bases, with 6 bases between. The germline V gene has CDR1 MNHEY and CDR2 SVGEGT.

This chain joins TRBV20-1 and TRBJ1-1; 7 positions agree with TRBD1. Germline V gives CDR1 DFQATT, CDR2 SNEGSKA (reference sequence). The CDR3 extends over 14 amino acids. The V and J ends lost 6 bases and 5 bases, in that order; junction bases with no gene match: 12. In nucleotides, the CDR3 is TGCAGTGCGAGACGGACAGGCCTTAATACTGAAGCTTTCTTT. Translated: CSARRTGLNTEAFF.

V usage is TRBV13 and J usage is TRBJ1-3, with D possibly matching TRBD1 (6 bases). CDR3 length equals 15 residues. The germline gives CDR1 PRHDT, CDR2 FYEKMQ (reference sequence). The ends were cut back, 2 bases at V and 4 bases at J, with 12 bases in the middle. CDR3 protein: CASSLRGPPGNTIYF. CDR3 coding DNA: TGTGCCAGCAGCTTACGGGGGCCCCCAGGAAACACCATATATTTT.

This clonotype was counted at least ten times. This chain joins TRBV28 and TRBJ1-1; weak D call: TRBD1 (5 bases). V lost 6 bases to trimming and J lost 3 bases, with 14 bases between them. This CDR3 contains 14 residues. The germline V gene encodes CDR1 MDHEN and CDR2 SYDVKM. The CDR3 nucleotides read TGTGCCAGCAGGGGGGTGTTCCTGGACACTGAAGCTTTCTTT. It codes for CASRGVFLDTEAFF.

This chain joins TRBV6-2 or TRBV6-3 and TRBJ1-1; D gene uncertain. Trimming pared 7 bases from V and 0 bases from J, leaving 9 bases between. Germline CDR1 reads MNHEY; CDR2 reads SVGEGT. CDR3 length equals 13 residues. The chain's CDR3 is CASNAWMNTEAFF. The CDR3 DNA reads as TGTGCCAGCAACGCTTGGATGAACACTGAAGCTTTCTTT.

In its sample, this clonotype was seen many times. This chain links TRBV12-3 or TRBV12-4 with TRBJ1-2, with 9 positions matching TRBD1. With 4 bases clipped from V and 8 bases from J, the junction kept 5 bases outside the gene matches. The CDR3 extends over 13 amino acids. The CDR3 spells CASSSQGAEGYTF. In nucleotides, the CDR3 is TGTGCCAGCAGTTCACAGGGGGCGGAAGGCTACACCTTC.

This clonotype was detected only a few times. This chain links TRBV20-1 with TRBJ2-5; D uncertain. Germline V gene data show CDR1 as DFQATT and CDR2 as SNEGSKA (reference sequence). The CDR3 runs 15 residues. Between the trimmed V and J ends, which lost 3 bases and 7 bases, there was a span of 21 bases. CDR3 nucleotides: TGCAGTGCTAGCCCCCCCAGTGAGCGCAAGGGGACCCAGTACTTC. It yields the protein CSASPPSERKGTQYF.

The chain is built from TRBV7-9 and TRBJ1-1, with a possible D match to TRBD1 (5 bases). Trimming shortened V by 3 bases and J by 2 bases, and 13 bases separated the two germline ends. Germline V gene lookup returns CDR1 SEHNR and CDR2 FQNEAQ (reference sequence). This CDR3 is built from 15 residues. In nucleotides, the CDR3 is TGTGCCAGCAGCTTCCTCAGGGAACGAAACACTGAAGCTTTCTTT. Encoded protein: CASSFLRERNTEAFF.

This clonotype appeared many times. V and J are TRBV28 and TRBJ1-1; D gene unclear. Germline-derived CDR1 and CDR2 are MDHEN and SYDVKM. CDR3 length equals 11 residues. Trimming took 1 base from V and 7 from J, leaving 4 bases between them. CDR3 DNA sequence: TGTGCCAGCAGTTTATCCAGTGAAGCTTTCTTT. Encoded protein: CASSLSSEAFF.

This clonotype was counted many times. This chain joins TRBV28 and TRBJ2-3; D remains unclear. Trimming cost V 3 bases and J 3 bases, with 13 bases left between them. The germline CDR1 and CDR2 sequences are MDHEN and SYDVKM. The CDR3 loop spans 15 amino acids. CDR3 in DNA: TGTGCCAGCAGTTTCTCTGGGGTTCAAACAGATACGCAGTATTTT. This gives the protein CASSFSGVQTDTQYF.

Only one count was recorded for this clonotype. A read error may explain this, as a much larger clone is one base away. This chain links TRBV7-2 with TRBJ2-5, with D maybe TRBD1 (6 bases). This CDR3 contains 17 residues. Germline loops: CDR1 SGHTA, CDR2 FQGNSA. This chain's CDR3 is CAGSLVLQGSRQETQYF. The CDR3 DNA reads TGTGCCGGCAGCTTAGTTCTACAGGGAAGTCGGCAAGAGACCCAGTACTTC.

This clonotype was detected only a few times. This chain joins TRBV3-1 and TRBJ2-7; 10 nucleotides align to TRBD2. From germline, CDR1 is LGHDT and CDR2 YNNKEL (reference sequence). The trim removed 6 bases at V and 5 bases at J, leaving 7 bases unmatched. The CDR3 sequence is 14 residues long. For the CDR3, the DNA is TGTGCCAGCAGTCTCAGCGGGAGGGCCCACGAGCAGTACTTC. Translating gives CASSLSGRAHEQYF.

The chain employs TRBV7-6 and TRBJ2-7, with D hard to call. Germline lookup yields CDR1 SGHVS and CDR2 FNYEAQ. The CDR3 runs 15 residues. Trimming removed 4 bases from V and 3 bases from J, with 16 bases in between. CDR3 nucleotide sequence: TGTGCCAGCAGCTACGGAGCGACAAGCAACTACGAGCAGTACTTC. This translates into CASSYGATSNYEQYF. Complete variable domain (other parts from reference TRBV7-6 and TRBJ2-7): GAGVSQSPRYKVTKRGQDVALRCDPISGHVSLYWYRQALGQGPEFLTYFNYEAQQDKSGLPNDRFSAERPEGSISTLTIQRTEQRDSAMYRCASSYGATSNYEQYFGPGTRLTVT.

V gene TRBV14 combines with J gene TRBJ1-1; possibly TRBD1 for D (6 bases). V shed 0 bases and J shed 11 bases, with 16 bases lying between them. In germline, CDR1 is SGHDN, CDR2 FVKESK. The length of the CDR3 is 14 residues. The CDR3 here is CASSQDGGGGLAFF. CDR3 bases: TGTGCCAGCAGCCAAGATGGGGGCGGGGGACTGGCTTTCTTT.

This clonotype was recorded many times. CDR3 region: CASSQMTGVSNQPQHF. The CDR3 DNA follows: TGTGCCAGCAGTCAAATGACAGGAGTTAGCAATCAGCCCCAGCATTTT. This sequence joins TRBV28 and TRBJ1-5; D might be TRBD1 (6 bases). V was trimmed by 5 bases and J by 0 bases, leaving 14 bases between them. Germline lookup yields CDR1 MDHEN and CDR2 SYDVKM. CDR3 length: 16 residues.

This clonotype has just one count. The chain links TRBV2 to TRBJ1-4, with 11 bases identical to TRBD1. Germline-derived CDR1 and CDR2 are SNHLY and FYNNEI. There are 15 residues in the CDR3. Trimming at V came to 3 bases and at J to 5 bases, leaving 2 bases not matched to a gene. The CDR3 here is CASSDRTGGNEKLFF. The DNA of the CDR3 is TGTGCCAGCAGTGATCGGACAGGGGGCAATGAAAAACTGTTTTTT. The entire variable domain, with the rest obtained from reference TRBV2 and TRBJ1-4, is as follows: EPEVTQTPSHQVTQMGQEVILRCVPISNHLYFYWYRQILGQKVEFLVSFYNNEISEKSEIFDDQFSVERPDGSNFTLKIRSTKLEDSAMYFCASSDRTGGNEKLFFGSGTQLSVL.

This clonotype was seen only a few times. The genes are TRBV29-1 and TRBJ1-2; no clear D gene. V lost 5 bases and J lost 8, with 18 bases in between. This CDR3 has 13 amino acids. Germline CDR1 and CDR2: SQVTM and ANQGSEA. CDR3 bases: TGCAGCGTTCCGTTTGGGCAAGCGTCAGGCTACACCTTC. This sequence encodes CSVPFGQASGYTF.

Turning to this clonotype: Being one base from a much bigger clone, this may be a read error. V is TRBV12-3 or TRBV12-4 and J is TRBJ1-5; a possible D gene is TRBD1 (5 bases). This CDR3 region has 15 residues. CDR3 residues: CASRRGDRSSQPQHF. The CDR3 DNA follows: TGTGCCAGCAGGAGAGGGGATCGAAGCAGTCAGCCCCAGCATTTT.

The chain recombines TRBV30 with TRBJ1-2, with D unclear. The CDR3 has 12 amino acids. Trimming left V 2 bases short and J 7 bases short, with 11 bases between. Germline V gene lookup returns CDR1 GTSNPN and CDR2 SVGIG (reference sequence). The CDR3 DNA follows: TGTGCCTGGAGTCGGAGGACCAGTGGCTACACCTTC. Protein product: CAWSRRTSGYTF.

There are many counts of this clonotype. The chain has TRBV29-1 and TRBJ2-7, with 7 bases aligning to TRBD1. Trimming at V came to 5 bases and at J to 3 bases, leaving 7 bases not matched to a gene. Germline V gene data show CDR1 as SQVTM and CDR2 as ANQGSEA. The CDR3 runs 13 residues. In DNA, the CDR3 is TGCAGCGTTCAGTCGGGACAGTACTACGAGCAGTACTTC. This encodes CSVQSGQYYEQYF.

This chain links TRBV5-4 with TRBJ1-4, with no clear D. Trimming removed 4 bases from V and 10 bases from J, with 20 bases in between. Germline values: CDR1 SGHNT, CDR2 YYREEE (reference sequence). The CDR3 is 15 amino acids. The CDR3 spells CASSQRDSPFVKLFF. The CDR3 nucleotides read TGTGCCAGCAGCCAACGAGACTCCCCGTTTGTAAAACTGTTTTTT.

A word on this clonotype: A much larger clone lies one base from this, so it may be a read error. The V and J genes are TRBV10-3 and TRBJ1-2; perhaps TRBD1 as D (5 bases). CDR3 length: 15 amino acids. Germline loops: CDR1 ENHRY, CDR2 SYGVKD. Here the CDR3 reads CATSAAGEKAYGYTF. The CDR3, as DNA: TGTGCCACCAGTGCCGCGGGGGAAAAAGCCTATGGCTACACCTTC.

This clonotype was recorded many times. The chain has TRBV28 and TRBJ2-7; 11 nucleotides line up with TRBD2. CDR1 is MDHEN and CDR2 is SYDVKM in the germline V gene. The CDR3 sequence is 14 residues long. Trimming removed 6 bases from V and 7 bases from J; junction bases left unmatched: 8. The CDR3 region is CASSLNSGRGEQYF. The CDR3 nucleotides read TGTGCCAGCAGCTTAAATAGCGGGAGGGGTGAGCAGTACTTC.

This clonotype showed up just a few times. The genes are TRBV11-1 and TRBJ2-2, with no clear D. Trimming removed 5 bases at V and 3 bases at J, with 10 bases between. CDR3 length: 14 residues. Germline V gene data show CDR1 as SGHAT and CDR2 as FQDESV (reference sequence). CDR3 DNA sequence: TGTGCCAGCAGCGAAGACACACACACCGGGGAGCTGTTTTTT. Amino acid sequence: CASSEDTHTGELFF.

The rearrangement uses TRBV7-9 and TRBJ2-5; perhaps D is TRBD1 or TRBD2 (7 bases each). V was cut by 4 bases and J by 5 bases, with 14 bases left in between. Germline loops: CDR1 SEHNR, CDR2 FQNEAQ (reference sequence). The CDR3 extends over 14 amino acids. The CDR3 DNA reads TGTGCCAGCAGCTATTACAGGGGAGGGGAGACCCAGTACTTC. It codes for CASSYYRGGETQYF.